These 8 T cell receptor beta chains share one sample of origin, sequenced in a study of identical twins. TCRdb fed the 5' RACE reads into MiXCR, producing one record per CDR3 protein. The sample contains over 600,000 distinct CDR3 sequences, 21% of which appear only once. The same sample was also used in a study of T cells expressing NK-cell markers.

Sequences were obtained from PBMCs. These receptors were collected from a woman younger than 30 in good health.

This rearrangement joins TRBV7-9 to TRBJ2-1; 7 bases agree with TRBD2. V shed 1 base, J shed 12 bases, and the junction held 9 bases outside the gene matches. This CDR3 is 14 amino acids long. In germline, CDR1 is SEHNR, CDR2 FQNEAQ (reference sequence). The CDR3 here is CASSLDGRELGQFF. The CDR3 DNA follows: TGTGCCAGCAGCTTAGACGGGCGGGAGCTCGGGCAGTTCTTC.

This clonotype was recorded many times. The chain couples TRBV5-1 to TRBJ2-3; D not resolved. Germline-derived CDR1 and CDR2 are SGHRS and YFSETQ. V was cut by 2 bases and J by 6 bases, with 13 bases left in between. CDR3 length equals 14 residues. CDR3 in DNA: TGCGCCAGCAGCTTACGACCGACCCCGGATACGCAGTATTTT. Translation: CASSLRPTPDTQYF.

The rearrangement uses TRBV12-3 or TRBV12-4 and TRBJ2-7; 8 bases map to TRBD1. The CDR3 length is 15 residues. V lost 3 bases to trimming and J lost 3 bases; unmatched junction nucleotides: 7. This chain's CDR3 is CASSFQGARGYEQYF. CDR3 DNA: TGTGCCAGCAGTTTTCAGGGGGCCAGAGGCTACGAGCAGTACTTC.

This clonotype appeared a few times. The chain employs TRBV20-1 and TRBJ2-5; the match to TRBD2 covers 11 bases. The CDR3 runs 14 residues. Losses at the gene ends were 3 bases for V and 5 bases for J; bases not matched to a gene: 5. From germline, CDR1 is DFQATT and CDR2 SNEGSKA (reference sequence). The CDR3 nucleotides read TGCAGTGCTAGCCCTAGCGGGAGGAAGGAGACCCAGTACTTC. Its protein is CSASPSGRKETQYF.

A few counts support this clonotype. The chain is built from TRBV2 and TRBJ2-7; TRBD2 matches 7 bases. The V gene's germline CDR1 is SNHLY and CDR2 FYNNEI. Unmatched junction bases numbered 0, after V lost 4 bases and J lost 9 bases. The CDR3 loop spans 10 amino acids. The CDR3 DNA reads as TGTGCCAGCAGTGGCGGGGGGCAGTACTTC. Residues: CASSGGGQYF.

V usage is TRBV10-2 and J usage is TRBJ2-7, with D uncertain. V was shortened by 8 bases and J by 7 bases, with 15 bases between the two germline ends. The CDR3 spans 12 residues. Looked up from germline, CDR1 is WSHSY and CDR2 is SAAADI. The CDR3 loop is CASVRVGWEQYF. CDR3 DNA sequence: TGCGCCAGCGTAAGGGTAGGGTGGGAGCAGTACTTC.

The chain employs TRBV12-3 or TRBV12-4 and TRBJ2-1; TRBD2 matches at 7 bases. This CDR3 spans 17 amino acids. The CDR3 DNA follows: TGTACCATCAGTTTTGCCGGAGCGGGGAGCTCCTACAATGAGCAGTTCTTC. This encodes CTISFAGAGSSYNEQFF.

The J gene is TRBJ1-1, the V gene TRBV6-2 or TRBV6-3, with TRBD1 matching over 7 bases. The CDR3 sequence is 16 residues long. Trimming at V came to 0 bases and at J to 3 bases, leaving 7 bases not matched to a gene. Germline lookup yields CDR1 MNHEY and CDR2 SVGEGT. CDR3 in DNA: TGTGCCAGCAGTTACTCACCACAGGGGTTGGACACTGAAGCTTTCTTT. It codes for CASSYSPQGLDTEAFF.